This is a list of T cell receptor beta chains from one sample in a study of T cell responses to AZD1222 COVID-19 vaccine. The method was immunoSEQ multiplex PCR; TCRdb's version includes in-frame clones alone and lacks a portion of them. The sample includes approximately 120,000 clones, around 90% seen only once; the top ten take more than 5.5%. Here the sequenced sample was peripheral blood, taken 28 days after the second AZD1222 dose. All receptors derive from an adult who received the AZD1222 COVID-19 vaccine. CDR3s include the opening cysteine and the closing phenylalanine or tryptophan. A D gene is named only where the DNA matches it firmly. Size is stated for part of the rows, as once, few or many counts, or as a class when the clone is expanded.

J | D | size | V | DNA | CDR3
TRBJ1-5 | TRBD1 | once | TRBV11-2 | TGTGCCAGCAGCCCTTCAGGGGGAGGTCAGCCCCAGCATTTT | CASSPSGGGQPQHF
TRBJ1-5 | - | - | TRBV7-8 | TGTGCCAGCAGCTTAGCAAACCGGGACGATCAGCCCCAGCATTTT | CASSLANRDDQPQHF
TRBJ1-3 | - | - | TRBV12-3/TRBV12-4 | TGTGCCAGCAGATTGGACATGAGGAACACCATATATTTT | CASRLDMRNTIYF
TRBJ2-3 | - | - | TRBV11-2 | TGTGCCAGCAGCCCCTTCGTAGGCGGGGAGACAGATACGCAGTATTTT | CASSPFVGGETDTQYF
TRBJ2-7 | TRBD1 | few | TRBV3-1/TRBV3-2 | TGTGCCAGCAGCCAAGATCTGGCAGGGGGCTTTTCCTACGAGCAGTACTTC | CASSQDLAGGFSYEQYF
TRBJ2-2 | - | - | TRBV4-1 | TGCGCCAGCAGCGTTATTACTGGGTCTAAGACCGGGGAGCTGTTTTTT | CASSVITGSKTGELFF
TRBJ1-1 | - | - | TRBV5-6 | TGTGCCAGCAGCTCCAAACCATTCACTGAAGCTTTCTTT | CASSSKPFTEAFF
TRBJ2-2 | TRBD1 | - | TRBV3-1/TRBV3-2 | TGTGCCAGCAGCCAAAGGGGACAGAGAAAGAACACCGGGGAGCTGTTTTTT | CASSQRGQRKNTGELFF
TRBJ2-4 | TRBD1 | - | TRBV7-2 | TGTGCCAGCAGCCCCGACAGGGGGCTGAACATTCAGTACTTC | CASSPDRGLNIQYF
TRBJ1-1 | TRBD1 | - | TRBV13 | TGTGCCAGCAGCTTATGGACAGGAGGCCCGAACACTGAAGCTTTCTTT | CASSLWTGGPNTEAFF
TRBJ2-1 | TRBD2 | - | TRBV6-4 | TGTGCCAGCAGTGACGGGGAGCGGGGGCGATACAATGAGCAGTTCTTC | CASSDGERGRYNEQFF
TRBJ1-5 | - | - | TRBV12-5 | TGTGCTAGTGGCCAGTCAGTTAGCAATCAGCCCCAGCATTTT | CASGQSVSNQPQHF
TRBJ2-7 | TRBD2 | few | TRBV19 | TGTGCCAGTACCCCTGGGACTAGGTCAAGGGAGCAGTACTTC | CASTPGTRSREQYF
TRBJ2-1 | - | - | TRBV5-1 | TGCGCCAGCAGCTTGGCCACTAGCTCCTACAATGAGCAGTTCTTC | CASSLATSSYNEQFF
TRBJ1-5 | TRBD1 | - | TRBV19 | TGTGCCAGTAGTACTCGTCCCGGGACAGGGACTGCGGGCAATCAGCCCCAGCATTTT | CASSTRPGTGTAGNQPQHF
TRBJ1-5 | - | once | TRBV5-8 | TGTGCCAGCAGCCCTGAGGGGACGGGCAATCAGCCCCAGCATTTT | CASSPEGTGNQPQHF
TRBJ2-7 | TRBD2 | - | TRBV11-2 | TGTGCCAGCAGCTTAGTTACTAGCGGGGGAAGCTCCTACGAGCAGTACTTC | CASSLVTSGGSSYEQYF
TRBJ2-6 | - | once | TRBV12-3/TRBV12-4 | TGTGCCAGCAGTTACTCTGGGGCCAACGTCCTGACTTTC | CASSYSGANVLTF
TRBJ1-3 | - | - | TRBV19 | TGTGCCTCGCAGGGGTCCTACTCTGGAAACACCATATATTTT | CASQGSYSGNTIYF
TRBJ2-7 | TRBD2 | - | TRBV10-3 | TGTGCCATCAGCGACTTACTAGCGGGTGGATCCTACGAGCAGTACTTC | CAISDLLAGGSYEQYF
TRBJ2-3 | TRBD2 | - | TRBV6-1 | TGTGCCAGCAGTGGAGGACTAGCGGGGGGATTCACAGATACGCAGTATTTT | CASSGGLAGGFTDTQYF
TRBJ1-1 | - | - | TRBV25-1 | TGTGCCAGCAGTGCGTGGGGAACCCAAGCTTTCTTT | CASSAWGTQAFF
TRBJ1-6 | - | - | TRBV5-1 | TGCGCCAGCAGCTTGGGTCAGGGCGGTTACTCACCCCTCCACTTT | CASSLGQGGYSPLHF
TRBJ2-1 | - | few | TRBV18 | TGTGCCAGCTCACCATTCGTGTTATCAGGAGGATACAATGAGCAGTTCTTC | CASSPFVLSGGYNEQFF
TRBJ1-2 | - | - | TRBV3-1/TRBV3-2 | TGTGCCAGCAGCCAAGGTGATTATAGCCATGGCTACACCTTC | CASSQGDYSHGYTF
TRBJ2-5 | - | - | TRBV11-3 | TGTGCCAGCAGCCCGGGACAAGGGGGGACCCAGTACTTC | CASSPGQGGTQYF
TRBJ1-5 | - | - | TRBV24-1 | TGTGCCACCAGTGTCTGGGGCCGGGATTCCAGCAATCAGCCCCAGCATTTT | CATSVWGRDSSNQPQHF
TRBJ1-5 | TRBD1 | - | TRBV5-6 | TGTGCCAGCAGCTTGGGCAGGGGGTATTATCAGCCCCAGCATTTT | CASSLGRGYYQPQHF
TRBJ1-2 | - | - | TRBV11-2 | TGTGCCAGCAGCCGAGGCAGGGTTATGGGCTACACCTTC | CASSRGRVMGYTF
TRBJ1-1 | - | once | TRBV5-6 | TGTGCCAGCAGCAAAAGAGAAGGAGCTTTCTTT | CASSKREGAFF
TRBJ2-3 | - | - | TRBV5-1 | TGCGCCAGCAGCTTGGGAGAGGGTGTCCCCGACACAGATACGCAGTATTTT | CASSLGEGVPDTDTQYF
TRBJ1-5 | TRBD1 | - | TRBV5-1 | TGCGCCAGCAGCTCCGGGACAGGGGGCAATCAGCCCCAGCATTTT | CASSSGTGGNQPQHF
TRBJ1-5 | - | - | TRBV4-2 | TGTGCCAGCAGCCAAGGACAGGCGTATAGCAATCAGCCCCAGCATTTT | CASSQGQAYSNQPQHF
TRBJ1-6 | - | - | TRBV28 | TGTGCCAGCAGTTTGGGGGATTCACCCCTCCACTTT | CASSLGDSPLHF
TRBJ2-6 | - | once | TRBV5-4 | TGTGCCAGCAGCCCGGCGGTGGGCGCGACAAACCCCTCTGGGGCCAACGTCCTGACTTTC | CASSPAVGATNPSGANVLTF
TRBJ1-4 | - | few | TRBV19 | TGTGCCAGTAGTATGGGGCAGGTTAATGAAAAACTGTTTTTT | CASSMGQVNEKLFF
TRBJ2-5 | TRBD2 | - | TRBV29-1 | TGCAGCGTTGAGGGACTAGCGGGGGGATTTCCTCAAGAGACCCAGTACTTC | CSVEGLAGGFPQETQYF
TRBJ1-5 | TRBD1 | - | TRBV28 | TGTGCCAGCAGTTACGGGACAGGCTTTTATCAGCCCCAGCATTTT | CASSYGTGFYQPQHF
TRBJ2-7 | TRBD2 | few | TRBV28 | TGTGCCAGCAGTTTTACGGGGGGTCACGAGCAGTACTTC | CASSFTGGHEQYF
TRBJ1-1 | - | - | TRBV5-1 | TGCGCCAGCAGCTTGGAGTTTAACACTGAAGCTTTCTTT | CASSLEFNTEAFF
TRBJ2-5 | TRBD1 | few | TRBV6-1 | TGTGCCAGCAGTGAAGCGGGACAGGGTAATCGAGAGACCCAGTACTTC | CASSEAGQGNRETQYF
TRBJ1-1 | - | - | TRBV7-9 | TGTGCCAGCAGCTTAGGGGTGGGACTCGAGAACACTGAAGCTTTCTTT | CASSLGVGLENTEAFF
TRBJ2-2 | - | - | TRBV5-1 | TGCGCCAGCAGCCGCCTACAGGAGAGCAAGGAATCCGGGGAGCTGTTTTTT | CASSRLQESKESGELFF
TRBJ2-2 | - | many | TRBV6-4 | TGTGCCAGCAGTGACTCGAACAGGAACACCGGGGAGCTGTTTTTT | CASSDSNRNTGELFF
TRBJ1-3 | TRBD1 | - | TRBV4-1 | TGCGCCAGCAGCTCCAGGACAGGCTCTGGAAACACCATATATTTT | CASSSRTGSGNTIYF
TRBJ2-5 | - | - | TRBV18 | TGTGCCAGTTCACCACAGGGTCAAGAGACCCAGTACTTC | CASSPQGQETQYF
TRBJ1-5 | - | - | TRBV5-1 | TGCGCCAGCAGCCCTTTGGGGGAGGCTGCTCAGCCCCAGCATTTT | CASSPLGEAAQPQHF
TRBJ2-2 | - | - | TRBV5-4 | TGTGCCAGCAGCTTGCAAGGGAACACCGGGGAGCTGTTTTTT | CASSLQGNTGELFF
TRBJ1-2 | - | - | TRBV30 | TGTGCCTGGAGCTACGGGAGAAACTATGGCTACACCTTC | CAWSYGRNYGYTF
TRBJ2-6 | - | - | TRBV9 | TGTGCCAGCAGCGAGGGGATGGCAGGGAGTTCTTCTGGGGCCAACGTCCTGACTTTC | CASSEGMAGSSSGANVLTF
TRBJ2-7 | TRBD1 | - | TRBV9 | TGTGCCAGCAGCGTTGACAGGGGAAACTACGAGCAGTACTTC | CASSVDRGNYEQYF
TRBJ2-7 | - | - | TRBV6-2/TRBV6-3 | TGTGCCAGCAGTTACTCATACTTCAGGGAGCAGTACTTC | CASSYSYFREQYF
TRBJ1-2 | TRBD1 | - | TRBV29-1 | TGCAGCGTTGTAGGAGACAGGGGAGGATCTAACTATGGCTACACCTTC | CSVVGDRGGSNYGYTF
TRBJ1-4 | - | - | TRBV18 | TGTGCCAGCTCACCGGGCTGGGGAGTAGAAGAAAAACTGTTTTTT | CASSPGWGVEEKLFF
TRBJ1-2 | - | - | TRBV19 | TGTGCCAGTAGTCCAAATGCGTTTCTCCTTGGCTACACCTTC | CASSPNAFLLGYTF
TRBJ1-1 | - | - | TRBV29-1 | TGCAGCGTTGAAGCGTTCCGGGGTTGGACTGAAGCTTTCTTT | CSVEAFRGWTEAFF
TRBJ1-3 | - | - | TRBV4-3 | TGCGCCAGCAGCCGAGACAGATCCTCTGGAAACACCATATATTTT | CASSRDRSSGNTIYF
TRBJ1-1 | - | - | TRBV15 | TGTGCCACCAGCAGAGGATCAGGGTCGCGAGCTTTCTTT | CATSRGSGSRAFF
TRBJ1-2 | - | once | TRBV28 | TGTGCCAGCAGTTTGTCCAGCTCAACCTCCGTCTATGGCTACACCTTC | CASSLSSSTSVYGYTF
TRBJ2-3 | TRBD2 | - | TRBV4-1 | TGCGCCAGCAGCCAAGAAGTCCTAAGGGGCGGGAGACCAGATACGCAGTATTTT | CASSQEVLRGGRPDTQYF